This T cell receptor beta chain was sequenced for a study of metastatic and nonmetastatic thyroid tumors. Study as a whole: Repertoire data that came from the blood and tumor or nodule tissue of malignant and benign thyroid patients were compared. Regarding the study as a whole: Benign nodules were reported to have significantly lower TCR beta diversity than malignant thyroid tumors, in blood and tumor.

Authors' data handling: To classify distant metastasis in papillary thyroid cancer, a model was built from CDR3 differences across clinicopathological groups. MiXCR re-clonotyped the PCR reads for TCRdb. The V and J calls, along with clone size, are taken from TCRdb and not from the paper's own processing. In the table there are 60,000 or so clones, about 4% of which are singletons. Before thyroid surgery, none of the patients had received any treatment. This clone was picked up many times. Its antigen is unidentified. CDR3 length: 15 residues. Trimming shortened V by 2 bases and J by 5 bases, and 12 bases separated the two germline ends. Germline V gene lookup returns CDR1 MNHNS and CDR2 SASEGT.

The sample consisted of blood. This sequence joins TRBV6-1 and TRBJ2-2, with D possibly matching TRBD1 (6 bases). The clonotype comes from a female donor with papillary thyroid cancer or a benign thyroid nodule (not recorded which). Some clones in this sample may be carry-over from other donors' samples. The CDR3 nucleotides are TGTGCCAGCAGTGAATACGCAGGGGTGACCGGGGAGCTGTTTTTT. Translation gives CASSEYAGVTGELFF.